Below are 32 T cell receptor beta chains sequenced from a single sample in a study of blood T cell repertoires in COVID-19. Clones were read by immunoSEQ multiplex PCR, and TCRdb kept only the in-frame ones, dropping some. The sample records 250,000 to 300,000 clones, 84% being singletons. The sequenced sample was peripheral blood. Receptors originate from a man aged 55-75 years with acute or convalescent COVID-19.

This sequence joins TRBV9 and TRBJ1-6; perhaps TRBD1 as D (6 bases). This CDR3 comprises 12 residues. With 6 bases removed from V and 5 bases from J, the gap between germline ends came to 6 bases. Germline V gene lookup returns CDR1 SGDLS and CDR2 YYNGEE. DNA of the CDR3: TGTGCCAGCACAGGGGATAATTCACCCCTCCACTTT. Encoded protein: CASTGDNSPLHF.

The V call is TRBV19, the J call TRBJ1-1; 8 bases agree with TRBD1. The CDR3 is 12 residues long. The J segment lost 6 bases and the V segment lost 9 bases, leaving 6 bases of the junction unmatched. Germline V gene lookup returns CDR1 LNHDA and CDR2 SQIVND (reference sequence). CDR3 sequence (DNA): TGTGCCAGCTTGGACAGGGACGCTGAAGCTTTCTTT. This sequence encodes CASLDRDAEAFF.

This chain links TRBV6-4 with TRBJ2-2, with 10 bases lining up with TRBD2. Trimming took 7 bases from V and 1 from J; bases not matched to a gene: 6. CDR1 and CDR2 from the germline V gene are MRHNA and SNTAGT. CDR3 length: 16 residues. The CDR3 region is CASTSGTSENTGELFF. CDR3 sequence (DNA): TGTGCCAGCACCTCCGGGACTAGCGAGAACACCGGGGAGCTGTTTTTT.

This clone was recorded once. The chain recombines TRBV5-1 with TRBJ1-2, with 8 bases aligning to TRBD1. The CDR3 totals 15 residues. The J segment lost 6 bases and the V segment lost 0 bases, leaving 7 bases of the junction unmatched. Germline CDR1 reads SGHRS; CDR2 reads YFSETQ. The CDR3 sequence: CASSLEGETGDGYTF. The CDR3 DNA sequence: TGCGCCAGCAGCTTGGAAGGTGAGACAGGGGATGGCTACACCTTC.

The chain is built from TRBV27 and TRBJ1-1, with 8 bases aligning to TRBD1. This CDR3 spans 15 amino acids. Germline V gene lookup returns CDR1 MNHEY and CDR2 SMNVEV (reference sequence). Trimming at V came to 5 bases and at J to 1 base, leaving 6 bases not matched to a gene. The CDR3 sequence is CASSAQGAQNTEAFF. The CDR3 DNA reads as TGTGCCAGCAGTGCCCAGGGGGCCCAGAACACTGAAGCTTTCTTT.

The CDR3 nucleotides are TGTGCCAGCTCACCTCGGCAGGGGCTTGACGAGCAGTACTTC. Translating it yields CASSPRQGLDEQYF. The chain is built from TRBV18 and TRBJ2-7; a possible D gene is TRBD1 (6 bases). This CDR3 region has 14 residues. Germline CDR1 reads KGHSH; CDR2 reads LQKENI. Trimming cost V 3 bases and J 5 bases, with 14 bases left between them. Combining the CDR3 with reference TRBV18 and TRBJ2-7 gives the whole variable domain NAGVMQNPRHLVRRRGQEARLRCSPMKGHSHVYWYRQLPEEGLKFMVYLQKENIIDESGMPKERFSAEFPKEGPSILRIQQVVRGDSAAYFCASSPRQGLDEQYFGPGTRLTVT.

This rearrangement joins TRBV6-1 to TRBJ2-1; 14 bases map to TRBD2. The CDR3 has 18 residues. Trimming removed 0 bases from V and 7 bases from J; junction bases left unmatched: 8. In germline, CDR1 is MNHNS, CDR2 SASEGT. CDR3 sequence (DNA): TGTGCCAGCAGTGAAGCCGGGGGACTAGCGGGAGTTCTAAATGAGCAGTTCTTC. This translates into CASSEAGGLAGVLNEQFF.

This chain connects TRBV5-4 to TRBJ2-3; the match to TRBD2 covers 7 bases. V lost 0 bases to trimming and J lost 6 bases; unmatched junction nucleotides: 10. This CDR3 contains 16 residues. Germline V gene sequence: CDR1 SGHNT, CDR2 YYREEE (reference sequence). CDR3 sequence: CASSLAGGSDQDTQYF. The CDR3 DNA follows: TGTGCCAGCAGCTTGGCGGGCGGGAGCGACCAGGATACGCAGTATTTT.

The chain is built from TRBV28 and TRBJ1-1; D gene ambiguous. The CDR3 runs to 12 residues. V lost 10 bases and J 10 bases, leaving 19 bases between the germline ends. Germline CDR1 MDHEN, CDR2 SYDVKM. The CDR3 protein is CATVGRAQRAFF. CDR3 in DNA: TGTGCCACCGTGGGGAGGGCCCAGAGAGCTTTCTTT.

CDR3 in DNA: TGTGCCAGCAGCCCTGGACAGAGGCAAAATCAGCCCCAGCATTTT. Its translation: CASSPGQRQNQPQHF. The genes are TRBV9 and TRBJ1-5, with D perhaps matching TRBD1 (6 bases). The V gene lost 4 bases and the J gene lost 4 bases, with 15 bases spanning the gap. The CDR3 spans 15 residues. The germline V gene has CDR1 SGDLS and CDR2 YYNGEE.

This chain uses TRBV2 with TRBJ2-6, with 7 bases that match TRBD1. The CDR3 covers 17 residues. V was clipped by 4 bases and J by 0 bases; unmatched bases: 6. CDR1 SNHLY and CDR2 FYNNEI come from the germline V gene. The CDR3 reads CASSGQGQSSGANVLTF. DNA of the CDR3: TGTGCCAGCAGTGGACAGGGCCAAAGCTCTGGGGCCAACGTCCTGACTTTC.

The V call is TRBV14, the J call TRBJ2-1, with D perhaps matching TRBD2 (5 bases). V lost 2 bases and J 6 bases, leaving 11 bases between the germline ends. The CDR3 loop spans 14 amino acids. Germline V gives CDR1 SGHDN, CDR2 FVKESK. Written as DNA, the CDR3 is TGTGCCAGCAGCCAATGGGGAGCAGTCAATGAGCAGTTCTTC. Encoded protein: CASSQWGAVNEQFF.

The J gene is TRBJ2-1, the V gene TRBV15; 10 bases agree with TRBD2. The CDR3 consists of 17 residues. CDR1 is LNHNV and CDR2 is YYDKDF in the germline V gene (reference sequence). V lost 5 bases, J lost 0 bases, and 7 bases stayed unmatched. CDR3 nucleotide sequence: TGTGCCACCAGCGCTGGACTAGCGGAAAGCTCCTACAATGAGCAGTTCTTC. The encoded protein is CATSAGLAESSYNEQFF.

This clone appeared a few times. The chain employs TRBV7-2 and TRBJ1-3; TRBD1 matches 9 bases. This CDR3 has 15 residues. The germline V gene has CDR1 SGHTA and CDR2 FQGNSA. With V trimmed by 6 bases and J by 4 bases, 7 bases remained unmatched. The CDR3 here is CASRPGQGLGNTIYF. The CDR3 DNA sequence: TGTGCCAGCAGACCCGGACAGGGGTTAGGAAACACCATATATTTT.

This sequence joins TRBV6-2 or TRBV6-3 and TRBJ2-1; TRBD1 matches at 8 bases. This CDR3 has 15 amino acids. With V trimmed by 3 bases and J by 8 bases, 9 bases remained unmatched. Germline CDR1 MNHEY, CDR2 SVGEGT. In DNA form, the CDR3 reads TGTGCCAGCAGTTATGGGCAGGGGGCGCGGGATGAGCAGTTCTTC. Amino acids: CASSYGQGARDEQFF.

V and J are TRBV19 and TRBJ2-7; perhaps TRBD1 as D (5 bases). V shed 5 bases and J shed 1 base, with 9 bases lying between them. Germline CDR1 and CDR2: LNHDA and SQIVND (reference sequence). The CDR3 length is 13 residues. The CDR3 nucleotides read TGTGCCAGTAGTGCCAGGGTATCCTACGAGCAGTACTTC. It is translated as CASSARVSYEQYF.

The chain has TRBV6-5 and TRBJ2-1; no clear D. The germline V gene has CDR1 MNHEY and CDR2 SVGAGI. The CDR3 loop spans 11 amino acids. Deletions cut 8 bases from V and 6 bases from J, with 8 bases between. In DNA form, the CDR3 reads TGTGCCAGCTATACGGGCAATGAGCAGTTCTTC. Encoded protein: CASYTGNEQFF.

The rearrangement uses TRBV4-3 and TRBJ2-7; a weak D match, TRBD2 (6 bases). There are 14 residues in the CDR3. Trimming left V 5 bases short and J 1 base short, with 12 bases between. Germline assignment: CDR1 LGHNA and CDR2 YSLEER. The CDR3 bases are TGCGCCAGCAGCATGGGACTCCAGTCCTACGAGCAGTACTTC. Protein product: CASSMGLQSYEQYF.

The rearrangement links TRBV2 to TRBJ1-1; D possibly corresponds to TRBD1 (5 bases). V lost 6 bases, J lost 10 bases, and 12 bases lay in between. CDR1 is SNHLY, CDR2 FYNNEI, per germline. This CDR3 has 11 residues. CDR3 in amino acids: CASRRGEVAFF. The CDR3 bases are TGTGCCAGCAGAAGGGGTGAGGTAGCTTTCTTT.

The chain uses TRBV2 and TRBJ1-1; no clear D. This CDR3 comprises 13 residues. The V and J ends lost 10 bases and 3 bases respectively, with 15 bases between them. Germline CDR1 and CDR2: SNHLY and FYNNEI. CDR3 sequence (DNA): TGTGCCACAGAATACGGGAGGCACACTGAAGCTTTCTTT. It is translated as CATEYGRHTEAFF.

The CDR3 reads CASSYSNEGTNEQFF. In DNA form, the CDR3 reads TGTGCCAGCAGTTACTCGAATGAAGGGACTAATGAGCAGTTCTTC. The chain combines TRBV6-5 with TRBJ2-1; D might be TRBD2 (6 bases). The CDR3 is 15 amino acids. Trimming pared 0 bases from V and 7 bases from J, leaving 13 bases between. The germline V gene has CDR1 MNHEY and CDR2 SVGAGI.

The chain employs TRBV2 and TRBJ1-5; 7 bases match TRBD1. This CDR3 is 14 amino acids long. In germline, CDR1 is SNHLY, CDR2 FYNNEI. V lost 3 bases and J lost 11; bases outside the gene matches: 10. The CDR3 loop is CASSEGSGRGAQHF. The DNA of the CDR3 is TGTGCCAGCAGTGAGGGCAGCGGCAGGGGGGCCCAGCATTTT.

The gene calls are TRBV18 and TRBJ2-5; possibly TRBD1 for D (6 bases). This CDR3 is 14 amino acids long. Trimming removed 3 bases from V and 7 bases from J, with 15 bases in between. Germline V gene lookup returns CDR1 KGHSH and CDR2 LQKENI. This CDR3 reads CASSPLEGGRTQYF. The CDR3 DNA follows: TGTGCCAGCTCACCCCTCGAAGGGGGAAGGACCCAGTACTTC. Using reference TRBV18 and TRBJ2-5 for the parts outside the CDR3, the full variable domain is NAGVMQNPRHLVRRRGQEARLRCSPMKGHSHVYWYRQLPEEGLKFMVYLQKENIIDESGMPKERFSAEFPKEGPSILRIQQVVRGDSAAYFCASSPLEGGRTQYFGPGTRLLVL.

This chain links TRBV29-1 with TRBJ2-1; 7 bases map to TRBD2. V gave up 4 bases and J gave up 7 bases; unmatched junction bases: 10. CDR1 and CDR2 from the germline V gene are SQVTM and ANQGSEA. This CDR3 spans 14 amino acids. The CDR3: CSVGAGYRGNEQFF. Here the CDR3 DNA reads TGCAGCGTTGGAGCGGGGTATCGTGGTAATGAGCAGTTCTTC.

This rearrangement joins TRBV3-1 (or the pseudogene TRBV3-2) to TRBJ2-5, with D tentatively TRBD2 (5 bases). The CDR3 sequence is 16 residues long. Trimming removed 1 base from V and 4 bases from J, with 16 bases in between. CDR1 LGHDT and CDR2 YNNKEL come from the germline V gene (reference sequence). Here the CDR3 reads CASSQGRGGLGETQYF. The CDR3 nucleotides read TGTGCCAGCAGCCAAGGCCGGGGTGGGTTGGGAGAGACCCAGTACTTC.

V gene TRBV7-9 combines with J gene TRBJ1-2; 9 nucleotides align to TRBD1. Trimming cost V 4 bases and J 5 bases; bases outside gene matches: 11. The CDR3 length is 16 residues. The germline gives CDR1 SEHNR, CDR2 FQNEAQ (reference sequence). CDR3 nucleotide sequence: TGTGCCAGCAGCTACGACGCGGGACAGGGTGGTTATGGCTACACCTTC. Translated: CASSYDAGQGGYGYTF.

This clone has a handful of counts. The chain uses TRBV7-2 and TRBJ2-7; TRBD1 aligns across 7 bases. V was pared by 1 base and J by 2 bases, with 5 bases of the junction left unmatched. The length of the CDR3 is 15 residues. Germline assignment: CDR1 SGHTA and CDR2 FQGNSA. This CDR3 is CASSLGGDRAYEQYF. CDR3 bases: TGTGCCAGCAGCTTAGGGGGCGACAGGGCCTACGAGCAGTACTTC.

The chain carries TRBV3-1 (or the pseudogene TRBV3-2) and TRBJ1-1; possibly TRBD1 for D (5 bases). Trimming took 0 bases from V and 7 from J, leaving 9 bases between them. This CDR3 region has 13 residues. CDR1 is LGHDT and CDR2 is YNNKEL in the germline V gene (reference sequence). CDR3 residues: CASSQDRGVEAFF. The CDR3 coding sequence is TGTGCCAGCAGCCAAGATCGGGGGGTTGAAGCTTTCTTT.

This rearrangement joins TRBV6-1 to TRBJ2-7; D not resolved. Germline CDR1 is MNHNS and CDR2 is SASEGT. V dropped 2 bases and J dropped 2 bases, with 10 bases sitting between them. The CDR3 is 14 residues long. DNA of the CDR3: TGTGCCAGCAGTGAAAGCCCTTTCCCCTACGAGCAGTACTTC. Protein product: CASSESPFPYEQYF.

The CDR3 here is CASSQAAGTGGYEQYF. The CDR3 coding sequence is TGCGCCAGCAGCCAAGCGGCCGGGACAGGAGGCTACGAGCAGTACTTC. The rearrangement links TRBV4-1 to TRBJ2-7; 8 bases line up with TRBD1. J lost 3 bases, V lost 1 base, and 8 bases had no gene match. This CDR3 is built from 16 residues. The germline V gene encodes CDR1 MGHRA and CDR2 YSYEKL.

Concerning this clone: At one of its ends the junction is not consistent with the germline gene, which may arise from a read error. The V call is TRBV9, the J call TRBJ2-7; D is perhaps TRBD2 (5 bases). The length of the CDR3 is 13 residues. Germline V lookup: CDR1 SGDLS, CDR2 YYNGEE. The CDR3 loop reads CASSGPSSFEQYF. CDR3 nucleotides: TGTGCCAGCAGCGGTCCTAGCTCCTTCGAGCAGTACTTC.

The chain links TRBV19 to TRBJ1-5, with D perhaps matching TRBD1 (6 bases). Germline V gives CDR1 LNHDA, CDR2 SQIVND (reference sequence). This CDR3 is built from 13 residues. The V end lost 4 bases, the J end lost 2 bases, and 6 bases lay between the germline ends. The CDR3 nucleotides read TGTGCCAGTAGTAAGGGGGGCAATCAGCCCCAGCATTTT. Its protein product is CASSKGGNQPQHF.